A selection of T cell receptor beta chains follows, all from one sample in a study of identifying expanded T cells in peripheral blood. Profiled with immunoSEQ multiplex PCR; TCRdb holds only in-frame clones, not every one. The sample shows some 77,000 clones, 70% to 90% of them seen only once. The sequenced sample consisted of blood. These receptors were collected from a person aged 18 to 70 in good health. CDR3s include the opening cysteine and the closing phenylalanine or tryptophan. Fields, in order: V gene, clone size, J gene, D gene, CDR3 protein, CDR3 DNA. The D gene is left open where the match is weak. For some rows the clone size is stated as once, few or many, or as a class when expanded; others skip it.

TRBV2	NA	TRBJ2-3	NA	CASSSRDPATDTQYF	TGTGCCAGCAGTTCCCGGGACCCCGCGACAGATACGCAGTATTTT
TRBV19	NA	TRBJ1-6	NA	CASSFGTVNSPLHF	TGTGCCAGTTCTTTCGGGACGGTTAATTCACCCCTCCACTTT
TRBV7-8	NA	TRBJ1-2	TRBD1	CASSLDLDRSYGYTF	TGTGCCAGCAGCTTGGACTTGGACAGGAGCTATGGCTACACCTTC
TRBV18	NA	TRBJ2-3	NA	CASSDTPQGLPPDTQYF	TGTGCCAGCTCAGATACTCCACAGGGCCTACCCCCAGATACGCAGTATTTT
TRBV20-1	NA	TRBJ1-4	NA	CSASTNEKLFF	TGCAGTGCTTCTACTAATGAAAAACTGTTTTTT
TRBV6-5	NA	TRBJ1-2	NA	CASSYSFSNYGYTF	TGTGCCAGCAGTTACAGTTTCTCTAACTATGGCTACACCTTC
TRBV7-9	few	TRBJ1-5	NA	CASSSTGGSQPQHF	TGTGCCAGCAGCTCGACGGGGGGTTCTCAGCCCCAGCATTTT
TRBV2	NA	TRBJ1-1	NA	CASRDRMNTEAFF	TGTGCCAGCAGAGACAGGATGAACACTGAAGCTTTCTTT
TRBV18	few	TRBJ2-7	TRBD1	CASSPTGSIDEQYF	TGTGCCAGCTCGCCGACAGGGAGTATTGATGAGCAGTACTTC
TRBV5-1	once	TRBJ1-5	NA	CASSFSPGTQPQHF	TGCGCCAGCAGCTTCAGTCCAGGGACTCAGCCCCAGCATTTT
TRBV18	NA	TRBJ2-3	TRBD2	CASSPTGTSGTDTQYF	TGTGCCAGCTCACCCACCGGGACTAGCGGCACAGATACGCAGTATTTT
TRBV15	NA	TRBJ2-7	NA	CATSKTGQLSSYEQYF	TGTGCCACCAGCAAAACCGGGCAGCTTAGCTCCTACGAGCAGTACTTC
TRBV2	NA	TRBJ1-5	NA	CASSGQANQPQHF	TGTGCCAGCAGTGGACAGGCCAATCAGCCCCAGCATTTT
TRBV28	NA	TRBJ1-1	NA	CASIPARNTEAFF	TGTGCCAGCATCCCCGCCAGGAACACTGAAGCTTTCTTT
TRBV6-1	NA	TRBJ2-5	TRBD1	CASSEGGQVQTQYF	TGTGCCAGCAGTGAGGGCGGACAGGTCCAGACCCAGTACTTC
TRBV5-6	NA	TRBJ1-1	NA	CASSLGAEAFF	TGTGCCAGCAGCTTAGGGGCTGAAGCTTTCTTT
TRBV10-3	NA	TRBJ2-1	TRBD2	CAIRGSLAGGRDEQFF	TGTGCCATCAGAGGTAGCCTAGCGGGGGGCCGGGATGAGCAGTTCTTC
TRBV4-1	NA	TRBJ1-5	NA	CASSQETSNQPQHF	TGCGCCAGCAGCCAAGAGACTAGCAATCAGCCCCAGCATTTT
TRBV6-5	NA	TRBJ2-7	NA	CASTTGGGYEQYF	TGTGCCAGCACCACCGGAGGCGGGTACGAGCAGTACTTC
TRBV5-4	NA	TRBJ1-2	NA	CASSRVGAGLYGYTF	TGTGCCAGCAGCCGCGTAGGAGCGGGCCTTTATGGCTACACCTTC
TRBV7-8	NA	TRBJ2-7	NA	CASSPGQFDEQYF	TGTGCCAGCAGCCCCGGACAGTTCGACGAGCAGTACTTC
TRBV7-2	NA	TRBJ2-7	NA	CASSPRHGGGSYEQYF	TGTGCCAGCAGCCCGCGCCACGGGGGCGGGTCCTACGAGCAGTACTTC
TRBV19	NA	TRBJ2-7	TRBD1	CASSPSYRGAYEQYF	TGTGCCAGTAGTCCGTCTTACAGGGGCGCCTACGAGCAGTACTTC